The rows below give T cell receptor beta chains drawn from one sample of a study of OX40 agonist ivuxolimab in advanced cancers. Repertoires were generated with immunoSEQ multiplex PCR, while TCRdb's copy carries only in-frame clones and drops some. The sample shows about 77,000 clones, 90% of them seen only once. This specimen was CD4+ or CD8+ T cells sorted from blood, taken in a trial of the OX40 agonist ivuxolimab. All receptors derive from an adult with an advanced solid tumor such as melanoma, head and neck, liver or kidney cancer. The CDR3 runs from the conserved cysteine through the conserved F or W. The order of the fields is D gene, V gene, J gene, CDR3 protein, CDR3 DNA. The D gene is left open where the match is weak.

D gene: TRBD2
V gene: TRBV7-9
J gene: TRBJ2-5
CDR3 protein: CASGIAGVGETQYF
CDR3 DNA: TGTGCCAGCGGAATAGCGGGAGTTGGGGAGACCCAGTACTTC

D gene: .
V gene: TRBV11-3
J gene: TRBJ2-7
CDR3 protein: CASSSIPGSYEQYF
CDR3 DNA: TGTGCCAGCAGCTCAATCCCAGGGTCCTACGAGCAGTACTTC

D gene: TRBD2
V gene: TRBV4-2
J gene: TRBJ2-2
CDR3 protein: CASSRAGTSVGGELFF
CDR3 DNA: TGTGCCAGCAGCCGAGCCGGGACTAGCGTAGGCGGGGAGCTGTTTTTT

D gene: TRBD2
V gene: TRBV7-2
J gene: TRBJ2-1
CDR3 protein: CASSLGLGYNNEQFF
CDR3 DNA: TGTGCCAGCAGCCTGGGACTAGGATATAACAATGAGCAGTTCTTC

D gene: TRBD2
V gene: TRBV5-5
J gene: TRBJ2-5
CDR3 protein: CASSLAGAQETQYF
CDR3 DNA: TGTGCCAGCAGCTTAGCGGGGGCTCAAGAGACCCAGTACTTC

D gene: .
V gene: TRBV18
J gene: TRBJ1-1
CDR3 protein: CASSPVSRGGAMNTEAFF
CDR3 DNA: TGTGCCAGCTCACCAGTAAGCAGAGGGGGGGCGATGAACACTGAAGCTTTCTTT

D gene: TRBD1
V gene: TRBV30
J gene: TRBJ1-4
CDR3 protein: CAWKKRDRGEKLFF
CDR3 DNA: TGTGCCTGGAAAAAAAGGGACAGGGGCGAAAAACTGTTTTTT

D gene: TRBD2
V gene: TRBV7-2
J gene: TRBJ2-1
CDR3 protein: CASSVIAGSSYNEQFF
CDR3 DNA: TGTGCCAGCAGCGTGATAGCGGGGAGCTCCTACAATGAGCAGTTCTTC

D gene: .
V gene: TRBV19
J gene: TRBJ2-5
CDR3 protein: CASSVDRQETQYF
CDR3 DNA: TGTGCCAGTAGTGTCGACAGGCAAGAGACCCAGTACTTC

D gene: .
V gene: TRBV7-2
J gene: TRBJ2-1
CDR3 protein: CASSLDRGASLQGNEQFF
CDR3 DNA: TGTGCCAGCAGCTTAGACCGGGGGGCCTCCCTCCAGGGGAATGAGCAGTTCTTC

D gene: .
V gene: TRBV6-1
J gene: TRBJ2-5
CDR3 protein: CASSEGYRLETQYF
CDR3 DNA: TGTGCCAGCAGTGAAGGCTACAGGCTGGAGACCCAGTACTTC

D gene: TRBD1
V gene: TRBV28
J gene: TRBJ1-1
CDR3 protein: CASSRDRANTEAFF
CDR3 DNA: TGTGCCAGCAGCCGCGACAGGGCTAACACTGAAGCTTTCTTT

D gene: .
V gene: TRBV2
J gene: TRBJ1-4
CDR3 protein: CASSAQGLDEKLFF
CDR3 DNA: TGTGCCAGCAGTGCCCAGGGGTTGGATGAAAAACTGTTTTTT

D gene: .
V gene: TRBV5-1
J gene: TRBJ1-1
CDR3 protein: CASSYSSTGNPEAFF
CDR3 DNA: TGCGCCAGCAGCTATTCCTCTACAGGGAACCCTGAAGCTTTCTTT